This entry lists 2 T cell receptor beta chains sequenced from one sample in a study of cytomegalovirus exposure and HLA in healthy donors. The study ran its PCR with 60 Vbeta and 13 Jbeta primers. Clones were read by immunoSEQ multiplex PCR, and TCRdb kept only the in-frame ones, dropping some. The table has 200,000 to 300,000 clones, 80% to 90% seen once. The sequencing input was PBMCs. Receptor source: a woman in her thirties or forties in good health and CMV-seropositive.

Here the CDR3 DNA reads TGTGCCAGCTCACTTGGGGCGGGAGAGCCCTACGAGCAGTACTTC. Protein sequence: CASSLGAGEPYEQYF. The rearrangement joins TRBV18 to TRBJ2-7, with TRBD2 matching over 7 bases. Germline V lookup: CDR1 KGHSH, CDR2 LQKENI. V lost 4 bases, J lost 2 bases, and 8 bases stayed unmatched. The CDR3 contains 15 residues. The entire variable domain, with the rest obtained from reference TRBV18 and TRBJ2-7, is as follows: NAGVMQNPRHLVRRRGQEARLRCSPMKGHSHVYWYRQLPEEGLKFMVYLQKENIIDESGMPKERFSAEFPKEGPSILRIQQVVRGDSAAYFCASSLGAGEPYEQYFGPGTRLTVT.

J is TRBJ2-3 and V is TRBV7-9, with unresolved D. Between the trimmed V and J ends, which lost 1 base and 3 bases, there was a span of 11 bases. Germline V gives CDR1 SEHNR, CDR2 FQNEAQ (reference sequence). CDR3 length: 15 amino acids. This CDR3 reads CASSLGAPRTDTQYF. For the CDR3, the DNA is TGTGCCAGCAGCTTAGGAGCCCCTAGGACAGATACGCAGTATTTT.